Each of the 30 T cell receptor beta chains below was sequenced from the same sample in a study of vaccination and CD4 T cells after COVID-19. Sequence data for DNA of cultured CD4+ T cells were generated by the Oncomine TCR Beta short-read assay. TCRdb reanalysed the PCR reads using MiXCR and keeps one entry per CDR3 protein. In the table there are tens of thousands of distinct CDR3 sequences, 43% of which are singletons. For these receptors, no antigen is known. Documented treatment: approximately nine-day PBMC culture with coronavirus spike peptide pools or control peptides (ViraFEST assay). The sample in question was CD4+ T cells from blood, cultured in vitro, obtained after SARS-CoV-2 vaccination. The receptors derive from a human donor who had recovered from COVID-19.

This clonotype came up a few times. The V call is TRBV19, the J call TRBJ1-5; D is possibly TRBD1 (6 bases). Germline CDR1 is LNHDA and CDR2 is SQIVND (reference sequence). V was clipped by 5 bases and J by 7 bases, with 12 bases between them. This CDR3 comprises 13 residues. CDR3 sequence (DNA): TGTGCCAGTAGTTCGGGGGGGCAGCAGCCCCAGCATTTT. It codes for CASSSGGQQPQHF. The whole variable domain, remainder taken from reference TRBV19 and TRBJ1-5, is DGGITQSPKYLFRKEGQNVTLSCEQNLNHDAMYWYRQDPGQGLRLIYYSQIVNDFQKGDIAEGYSVSREKKESFPLTVTSAQKNPTAFYLCASSSGGQQPQHFGDGTRLSIL.

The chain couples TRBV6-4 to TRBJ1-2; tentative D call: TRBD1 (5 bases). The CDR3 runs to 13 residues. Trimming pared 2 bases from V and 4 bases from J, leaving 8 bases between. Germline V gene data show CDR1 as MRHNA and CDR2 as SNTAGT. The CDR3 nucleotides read TGTGCCAGCAGTGACACCGGGACCTATGGCTACACCTTC. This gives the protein CASSDTGTYGYTF.

CDR3 bases: TGTGCCAGTAACCCGGACAGGTCTACTAACTATGGCTACACCTTC. As protein: CASNPDRSTNYGYTF. V and J are TRBV19 and TRBJ1-2; TRBD1 aligns across 7 bases. CDR3 length: 15 residues. V dropped 7 bases and J dropped 0; count of bases not matched to a gene: 8. The germline V gene encodes CDR1 LNHDA and CDR2 SQIVND (reference sequence).

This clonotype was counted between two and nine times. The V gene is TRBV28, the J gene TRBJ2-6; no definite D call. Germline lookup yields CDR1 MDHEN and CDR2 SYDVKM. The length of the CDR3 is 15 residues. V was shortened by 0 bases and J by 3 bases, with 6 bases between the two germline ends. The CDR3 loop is CASSLWGDGANVLTF. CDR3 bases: TGTGCCAGCAGTTTATGGGGTGATGGGGCCAACGTCCTGACTTTC.

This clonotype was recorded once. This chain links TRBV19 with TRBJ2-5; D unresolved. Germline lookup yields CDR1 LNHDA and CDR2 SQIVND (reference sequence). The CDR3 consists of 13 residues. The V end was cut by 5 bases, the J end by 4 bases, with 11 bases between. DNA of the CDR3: TGTGCCAGTAGTGTGTTAACCGGAGAGACCCAGTACTTC. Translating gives CASSVLTGETQYF.

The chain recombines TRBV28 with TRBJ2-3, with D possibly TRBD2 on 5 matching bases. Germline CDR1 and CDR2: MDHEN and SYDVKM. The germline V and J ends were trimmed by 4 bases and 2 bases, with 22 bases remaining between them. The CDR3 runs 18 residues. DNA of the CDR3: TGTGCCAGCAGTTCCCCCTTTAGGCTGGACCGGGACACAGATACGCAGTATTTT. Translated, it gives CASSSPFRLDRDTDTQYF.

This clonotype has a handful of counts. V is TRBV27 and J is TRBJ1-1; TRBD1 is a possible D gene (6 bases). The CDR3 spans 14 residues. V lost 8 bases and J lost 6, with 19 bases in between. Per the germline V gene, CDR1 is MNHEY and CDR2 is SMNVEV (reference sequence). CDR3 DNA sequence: TGTGCCAGCCGTCCCGCCCCGACAGGAGCTGAAGCTTTCTTT. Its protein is CASRPAPTGAEAFF.

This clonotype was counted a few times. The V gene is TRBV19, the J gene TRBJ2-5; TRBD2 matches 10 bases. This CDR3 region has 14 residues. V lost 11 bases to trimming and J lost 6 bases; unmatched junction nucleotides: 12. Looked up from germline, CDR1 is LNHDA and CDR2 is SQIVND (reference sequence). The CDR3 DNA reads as TGTGCCTCTGGAGAAACTAGCGGGATGAAGACCCAGTACTTC. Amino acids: CASGETSGMKTQYF.

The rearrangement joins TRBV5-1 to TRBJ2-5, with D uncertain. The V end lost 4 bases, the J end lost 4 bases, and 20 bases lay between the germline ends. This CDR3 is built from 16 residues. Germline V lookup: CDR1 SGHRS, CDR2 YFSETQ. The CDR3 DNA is TGCGCCAGCAGCCTTGGGGATGACATAATCCGAGAGACCCAGTACTTC. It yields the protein CASSLGDDIIRETQYF. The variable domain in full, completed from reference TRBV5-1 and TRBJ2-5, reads KAGVTQTPRYLIKTRGQQVTLSCSPISGHRSVSWYQQTPGQGLQFLFEYFSETQRNKGNFPGRFSGRQFSNSRSEMNVSTLELGDSALYLCASSLGDDIIRETQYFGPGTRLLVL.

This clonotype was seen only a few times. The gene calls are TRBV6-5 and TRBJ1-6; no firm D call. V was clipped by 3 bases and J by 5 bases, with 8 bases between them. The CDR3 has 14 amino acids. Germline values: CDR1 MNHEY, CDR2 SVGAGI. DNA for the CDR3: TGTGCCAGCAGTTATCGTCGGGATAATTCACCCCTCCACTTT. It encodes CASSYRRDNSPLHF.

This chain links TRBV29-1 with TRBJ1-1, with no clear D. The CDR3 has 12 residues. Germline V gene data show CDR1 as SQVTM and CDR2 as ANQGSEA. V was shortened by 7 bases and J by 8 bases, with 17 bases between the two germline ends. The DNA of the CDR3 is TGCAGCGCCGAATCGGGGTCCCGGGAAGCTTTCTTT. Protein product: CSAESGSREAFF.

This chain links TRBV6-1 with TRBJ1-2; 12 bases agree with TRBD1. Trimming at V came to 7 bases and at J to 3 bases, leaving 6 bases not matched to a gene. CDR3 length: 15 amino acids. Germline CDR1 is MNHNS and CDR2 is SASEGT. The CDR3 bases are TGTGCCAGCACGGGACAGGGGGCTGGAGACTATGGCTACACCTTC. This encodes CASTGQGAGDYGYTF.

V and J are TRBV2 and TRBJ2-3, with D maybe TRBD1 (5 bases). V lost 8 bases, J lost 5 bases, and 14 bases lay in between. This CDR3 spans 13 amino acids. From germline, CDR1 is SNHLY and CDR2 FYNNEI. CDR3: CASGKETGDTQYF. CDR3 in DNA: TGTGCCAGCGGCAAGGAAACAGGAGATACGCAGTATTTT.

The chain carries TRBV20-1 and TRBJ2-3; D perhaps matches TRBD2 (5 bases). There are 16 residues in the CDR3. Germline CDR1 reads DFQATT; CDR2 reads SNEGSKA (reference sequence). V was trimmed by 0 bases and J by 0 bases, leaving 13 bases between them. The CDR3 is CSARDVRALSTDTQYF. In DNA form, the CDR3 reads TGCAGTGCTAGAGATGTGAGGGCACTTAGCACAGATACGCAGTATTTT.

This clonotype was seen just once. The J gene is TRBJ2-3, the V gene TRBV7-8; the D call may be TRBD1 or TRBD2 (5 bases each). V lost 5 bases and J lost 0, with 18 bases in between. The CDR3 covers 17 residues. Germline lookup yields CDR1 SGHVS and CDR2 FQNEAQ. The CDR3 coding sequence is TGTGCCAGCAGCCCCCGGTACGGGACGCCTAGCACAGATACGCAGTATTTT. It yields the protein CASSPRYGTPSTDTQYF.

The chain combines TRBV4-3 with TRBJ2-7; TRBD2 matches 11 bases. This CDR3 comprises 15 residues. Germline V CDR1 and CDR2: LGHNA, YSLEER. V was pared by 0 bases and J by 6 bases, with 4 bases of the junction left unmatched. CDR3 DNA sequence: TGCGCCAGCAGCCAAGATCGGCTAGCGGGGGGCGAGCAGTACTTC. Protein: CASSQDRLAGGEQYF.

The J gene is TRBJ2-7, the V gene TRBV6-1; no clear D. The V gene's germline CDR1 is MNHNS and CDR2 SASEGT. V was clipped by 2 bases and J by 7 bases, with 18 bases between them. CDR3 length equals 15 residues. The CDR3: CASSEQGVLYGEQYF. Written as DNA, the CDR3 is TGTGCCAGCAGTGAACAAGGAGTCCTGTACGGGGAGCAGTACTTC.

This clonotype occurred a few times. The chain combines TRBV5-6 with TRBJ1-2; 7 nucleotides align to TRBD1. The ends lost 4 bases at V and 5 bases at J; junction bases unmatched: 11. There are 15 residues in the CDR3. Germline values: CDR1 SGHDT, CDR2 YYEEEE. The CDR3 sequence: CASSPLWAGGYGYTF. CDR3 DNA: TGTGCCAGCAGCCCCCTTTGGGCAGGGGGATATGGCTACACCTTC.

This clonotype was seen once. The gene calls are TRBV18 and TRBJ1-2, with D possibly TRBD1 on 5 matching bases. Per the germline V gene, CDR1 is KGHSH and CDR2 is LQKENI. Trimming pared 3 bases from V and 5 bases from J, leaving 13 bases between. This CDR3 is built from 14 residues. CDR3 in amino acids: CASSPRDGEYGYTF. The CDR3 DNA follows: TGTGCCAGCTCACCCCGGGACGGAGAATATGGCTACACCTTC.

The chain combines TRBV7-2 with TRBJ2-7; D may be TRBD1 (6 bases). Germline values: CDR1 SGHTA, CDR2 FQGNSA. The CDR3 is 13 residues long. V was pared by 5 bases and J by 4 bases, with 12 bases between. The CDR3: CASSPGQPYEQYF. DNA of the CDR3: TGTGCCAGCAGCCCTGGACAGCCTTACGAGCAGTACTTC.

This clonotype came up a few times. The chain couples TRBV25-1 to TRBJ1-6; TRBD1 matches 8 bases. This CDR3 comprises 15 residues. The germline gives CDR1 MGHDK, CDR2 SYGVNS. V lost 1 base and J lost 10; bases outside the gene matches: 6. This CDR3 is CASSEWGQVESPLHF. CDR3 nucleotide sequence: TGTGCCAGCAGTGAATGGGGACAGGTCGAATCACCCCTCCACTTT.

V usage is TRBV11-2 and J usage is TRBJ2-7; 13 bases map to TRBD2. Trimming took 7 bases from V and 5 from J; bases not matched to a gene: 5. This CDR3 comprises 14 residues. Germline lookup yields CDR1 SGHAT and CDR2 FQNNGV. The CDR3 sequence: CASTWTSGSHEQYF. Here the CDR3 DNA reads TGTGCCAGCACCTGGACTAGCGGGAGTCACGAGCAGTACTTC. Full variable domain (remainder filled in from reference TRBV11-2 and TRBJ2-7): EAGVAQSPRYKIIEKRQSVAFWCNPISGHATLYWYQQILGQGPKLLIQFQNNGVVDDSQLPKDRFSAERLKGVDSTLKIQPAKLEDSAVYLCASTWTSGSHEQYFGPGTRLTVT.

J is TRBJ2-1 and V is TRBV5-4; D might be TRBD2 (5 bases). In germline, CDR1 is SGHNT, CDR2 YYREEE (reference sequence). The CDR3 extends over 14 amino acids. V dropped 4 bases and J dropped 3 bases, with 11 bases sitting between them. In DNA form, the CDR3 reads TGTGCCAGCAGCAGGGCTAGCCTCTACAATGAGCAGTTCTTC. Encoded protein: CASSRASLYNEQFF.

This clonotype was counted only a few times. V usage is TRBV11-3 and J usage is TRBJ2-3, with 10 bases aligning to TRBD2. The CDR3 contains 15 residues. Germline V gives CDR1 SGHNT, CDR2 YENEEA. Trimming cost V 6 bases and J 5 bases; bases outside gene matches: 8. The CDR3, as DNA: TGTGCCAGCAGTCGTGAGAGCGGGGGGGTAGATACGCAGTATTTT. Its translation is CASSRESGGVDTQYF. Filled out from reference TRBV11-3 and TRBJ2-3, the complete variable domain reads EAGVVQSPRYKIIEKKQPVAFWCNPISGHNTLYWYLQNLGQGPELLIRYENEEAVDDSQLPKDRFSAERLKGVDSTLKIQPAELGDSAVYLCASSRESGGVDTQYFGPGTRLTVL.

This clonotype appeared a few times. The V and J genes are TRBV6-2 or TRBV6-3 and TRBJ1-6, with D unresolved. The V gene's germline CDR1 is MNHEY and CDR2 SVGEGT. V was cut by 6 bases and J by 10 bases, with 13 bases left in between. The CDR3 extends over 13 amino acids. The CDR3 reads CASRARVDSPLHF. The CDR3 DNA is TGTGCCAGCAGGGCCCGTGTGGACTCACCCCTCCACTTT.

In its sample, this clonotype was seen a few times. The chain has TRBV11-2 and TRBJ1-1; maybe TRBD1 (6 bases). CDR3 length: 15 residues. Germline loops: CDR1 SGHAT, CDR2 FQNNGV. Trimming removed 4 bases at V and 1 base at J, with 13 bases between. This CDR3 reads CASSSRGGANTEAFF. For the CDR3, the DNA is TGTGCCAGCAGCTCCCGCGGGGGCGCGAACACTGAAGCTTTCTTT.

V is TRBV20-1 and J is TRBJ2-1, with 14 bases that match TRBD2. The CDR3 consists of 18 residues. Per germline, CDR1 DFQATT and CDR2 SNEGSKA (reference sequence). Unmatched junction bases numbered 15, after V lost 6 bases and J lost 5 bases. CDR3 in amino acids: CSALRPGLAGALNNEQFF. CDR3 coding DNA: TGCAGTGCGCTGAGACCGGGACTAGCGGGAGCACTAAACAATGAGCAGTTCTTC.

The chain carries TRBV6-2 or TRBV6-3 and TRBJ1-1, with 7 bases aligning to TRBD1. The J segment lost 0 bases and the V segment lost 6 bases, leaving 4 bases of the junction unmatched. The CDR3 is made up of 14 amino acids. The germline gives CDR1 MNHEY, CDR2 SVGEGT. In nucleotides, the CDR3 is TGTGCCAGCAGCGTTACAGGGGTGAACACTGAAGCTTTCTTT. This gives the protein CASSVTGVNTEAFF.

This chain's CDR3 is CASSSTGGAYSPLHF. The CDR3 coding sequence is TGTGCCAGCAGCTCTACAGGGGGCGCTTATTCACCCCTCCACTTT. The rearrangement links TRBV7-3 to TRBJ1-6, with 9 bases fitting TRBD1. With V trimmed by 4 bases and J by 8 bases, 6 bases remained unmatched. Germline CDR1 SGHTA, CDR2 FQGTGA. The CDR3 spans 15 residues.

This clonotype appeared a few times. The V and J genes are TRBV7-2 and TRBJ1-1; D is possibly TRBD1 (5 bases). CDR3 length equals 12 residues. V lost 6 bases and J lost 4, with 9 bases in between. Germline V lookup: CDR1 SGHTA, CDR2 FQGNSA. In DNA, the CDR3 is TGTGCCAGCAGGCCAGGGCTCACTGAAGCTTTCTTT. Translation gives CASRPGLTEAFF.